These 28 T cell receptor beta chains were sequenced from one sample in a study of blood T cell repertoires in COVID-19. Sequenced by immunoSEQ multiplex PCR; TCRdb stores in-frame clones only, minus some. The table records 46,000 or so clones, about nine tenths of them present only once. Sequenced sample: peripheral blood. The receptors were sampled from a man in his 60s with active or convalescent COVID-19.

The genes are TRBV20-1 and TRBJ1-2, with D unclear. The CDR3 is 11 amino acids. Trimming cost V 4 bases and J 8 bases, with 11 bases left between them. Germline V CDR1 and CDR2: DFQATT, SNEGSKA (reference sequence). The CDR3 loop is CSAILREGYTF. CDR3 DNA sequence: TGCAGTGCTATTTTGAGGGAAGGCTACACCTTC.

V and J are TRBV27 and TRBJ2-1, with TRBD2 identical over 7 bases. The V and J ends lost 8 bases and 2 bases, in that order; junction bases with no gene match: 6. CDR3 size: 14 residues. CDR1 and CDR2 (germline): MNHEY, SMNVEV (reference sequence). The CDR3 coding sequence is TGTGCCAGCGGCTCGGGGGGAACCTACAATGAGCAGTTCTTC. Encoded protein: CASGSGGTYNEQFF.

The chain couples TRBV7-2 to TRBJ2-5, with 8 bases identical to TRBD2. The CDR3 has 17 amino acids. Germline lookup yields CDR1 SGHTA and CDR2 FQGNSA. V shed 5 bases, J shed 4 bases, and the junction held 15 bases outside the gene matches. In DNA, the CDR3 is TGTGCCAGCAGCCGCCCCCCGGGGGGGGCGTTTGCAGAGACCCAGTACTTC. As protein: CASSRPPGGAFAETQYF.

This clone was seen more than once but under ten times. This specimen includes other DNA sequences encoding the same CDR3. This chain joins TRBV19 and TRBJ1-1; 7 bases agree with TRBD1. Looked up from germline, CDR1 is LNHDA and CDR2 is SQIVND (reference sequence). The V segment lost 6 bases and the J segment 0 bases; nucleotides outside the gene matches: 1. The CDR3 covers 13 residues. CDR3 sequence: CASRQGMNTEAFF. CDR3 nucleotide sequence: TGTGCCAGTAGACAGGGGATGAACACTGAAGCTTTCTTT.

The V and J genes are TRBV5-1 and TRBJ2-3, with 9 nucleotides matching TRBD1. V gave up 5 bases and J gave up 2 bases; unmatched junction bases: 6. CDR3 size: 15 residues. Germline lookup yields CDR1 SGHRS and CDR2 YFSETQ. The CDR3 nucleotides are TGCGCCAGCAGAAGGACAGGGGAGATCACAGATACGCAGTATTTT. Amino acid sequence: CASRRTGEITDTQYF.

The chain uses TRBV6-6 and TRBJ1-2, with TRBD1 identical over 7 bases. V gave up 4 bases and J gave up 3 bases; unmatched junction bases: 11. Looked up from germline, CDR1 is MNHNY and CDR2 is SVGAGI (reference sequence). The CDR3 spans 16 residues. The CDR3 nucleotides read TGTGCCAGCAGTTCTCACCTAGGAGGGGGCGACTATGGCTACACCTTC. Translation gives CASSSHLGGGDYGYTF.

The count of this clone is one. The chain's CDR3 is CAITGQLEAFF. The CDR3 coding sequence is TGTGCCATCACCGGACAGCTTGAAGCTTTCTTT. This chain connects TRBV27 to TRBJ1-1; D may be TRBD1 (6 bases). This CDR3 spans 11 amino acids. V dropped 10 bases and J dropped 7 bases, with 13 bases sitting between them. Looked up from germline, CDR1 is MNHEY and CDR2 is SMNVEV (reference sequence).

The chain couples TRBV11-2 to TRBJ2-1, with 7 bases lining up with TRBD2. This CDR3 spans 15 amino acids. The germline CDR1 and CDR2 sequences are SGHAT and FQNNGV. V was clipped by 4 bases and J by 0 bases; unmatched bases: 3. The DNA of the CDR3 is TGTGCCAGCAGCTCCCAGCGGGGCTCCTACAATGAGCAGTTCTTC. It encodes CASSSQRGSYNEQFF. Full variable domain (missing parts from reference TRBV11-2 and TRBJ2-1): EAGVAQSPRYKIIEKRQSVAFWCNPISGHATLYWYQQILGQGPKLLIQFQNNGVVDDSQLPKDRFSAERLKGVDSTLKIQPAKLEDSAVYLCASSSQRGSYNEQFFGPGTRLTVL.

This clone was recorded once. The V gene is TRBV4-1, the J gene TRBJ1-6; 7 positions match TRBD1. The CDR3 length is 15 residues. Germline V gene data show CDR1 as MGHRA and CDR2 as YSYEKL. V lost 0 bases, J lost 5 bases, and 1 base stayed unmatched. The CDR3 region has the DNA TGCGCCAGCAGCCAAGAAGACAGGGATAATTCACCCCTCCACTTT. This gives the protein CASSQEDRDNSPLHF.

This clone was counted only a few times. The junction shows a germline mismatch at one end, possibly a read error. The chain joins TRBV10-3 to TRBJ2-1, with TRBD1 matching 7 bases. Germline loops: CDR1 ENHRY, CDR2 SYGVKD. CDR3 size: 10 residues. The CDR3 loop reads CAISEGQVIF. In DNA form, the CDR3 reads TGTGCCATCAGTGAAGGACAGGTGATCTTC.

In DNA form, the CDR3 reads TGTGCCAGCAGCCCCCCGTCCCTTTGGCGGGGGGGAAGCACAGATACGCAGTATTTT. Residues: CASSPPSLWRGGSTDTQYF. V and J are TRBV5-6 and TRBJ2-3; TRBD2 matches 9 bases. CDR1 and CDR2 (germline): SGHDT, YYEEEE. After removal of 4 bases from V and 0 bases from J, the junction contained 15 bases not matched to a gene. This CDR3 is 19 amino acids long.

The rearrangement links TRBV28 to TRBJ1-1; D gene ambiguous. CDR1 and CDR2 from the germline V gene are MDHEN and SYDVKM. This CDR3 contains 12 residues. The germline V and J ends were trimmed by 6 bases and 0 bases, with 5 bases remaining between them. CDR3 residues: CASRLMNTEAFF. The CDR3 DNA reads TGTGCCAGCAGACTTATGAACACTGAAGCTTTCTTT.

The V gene is TRBV15, the J gene TRBJ2-3; perhaps TRBD2 as D (6 bases). This CDR3 has 17 amino acids. Per the germline V gene, CDR1 is LNHNV and CDR2 is YYDKDF (reference sequence). The ends were cut back, 0 bases at V and 0 bases at J, with 13 bases in the middle. CDR3 DNA: TGTGCCACCAGCAGAGATATAGGGACTGCTAGCACAGATACGCAGTATTTT. It is translated as CATSRDIGTASTDTQYF.

CDR3 nucleotides: TGTGCCAGCCCCCCACGGGGGACAGATACGCAGTATTTT. Amino acids: CASPPRGTDTQYF. The chain uses TRBV3-1 (or the pseudogene TRBV3-2) and TRBJ2-3; TRBD2 is a possible D gene (6 bases). The CDR3 has 13 amino acids. The germline V gene has CDR1 LGHDT and CDR2 YNNKEL (reference sequence). The ends were cut back, 8 bases at V and 3 bases at J, with 12 bases in the middle.

The V and J genes are TRBV6-4 and TRBJ1-2; no firm D call. The CDR3 is 16 residues long. Germline CDR1 MRHNA, CDR2 SNTAGT. CDR3 amino acids: CVTTNGVTGFSYGYTF. The CDR3 DNA is TGTGTCACAACAAACGGAGTAACGGGATTTAGCTATGGCTACACCTTC.

The chain carries TRBV5-1 and TRBJ2-3; tentatively, D is TRBD2 (6 bases). V was shortened by 3 bases and J by 2 bases, with 16 bases between the two germline ends. Germline lookup yields CDR1 SGHRS and CDR2 YFSETQ. This CDR3 region has 16 residues. DNA of the CDR3: TGCGCCAGCAGCTCCCGCCCTGGCGGGGTCACAGATACGCAGTATTTT. Protein product: CASSSRPGGVTDTQYF.

The J gene is TRBJ1-6, the V gene TRBV7-9, with TRBD1 matching over 8 bases. There are 16 residues in the CDR3. V gave up 4 bases and J gave up 5 bases; unmatched junction bases: 7. The germline V gene encodes CDR1 SEHNR and CDR2 FQNEAQ (reference sequence). CDR3 residues: CASSSLDRVDNSPLHF. CDR3 nucleotide sequence: TGTGCCAGCAGCTCTTTGGACAGGGTGGATAATTCACCCCTCCACTTT.

About this clone itself: This sample also contains other DNA sequences that code for the same CDR3. The chain carries TRBV2 and TRBJ1-6; D is ambiguous. Trimming cost V 3 bases and J 7 bases, with 10 bases left between them. The CDR3 has 14 amino acids. The germline CDR1 and CDR2 sequences are SNHLY and FYNNEI. This CDR3 is CASSEGRVNSPLHF. The CDR3 DNA is TGTGCCAGCAGTGAGGGCCGCGTAAATTCACCCCTCCACTTT.

The rearrangement uses TRBV5-6 and TRBJ2-1, with TRBD1 matching 7 bases. Looked up from germline, CDR1 is SGHDT and CDR2 is YYEEEE. This CDR3 region has 14 residues. The V and J ends lost 3 bases and 8 bases, in that order; junction bases with no gene match: 8. The CDR3 is CASSSKTGIYEQFF. CDR3 DNA sequence: TGTGCCAGCAGCTCGAAGACAGGGATCTATGAGCAGTTCTTC.

The J gene is TRBJ1-4, the V gene TRBV18; D possibly corresponds to TRBD1 (5 bases). The CDR3 sequence is 12 residues long. V lost 1 base, J lost 10 bases, and 7 bases lay in between. Looked up from germline, CDR1 is KGHSH and CDR2 is LQKENI. The CDR3 loop is CASSPLTGKLFF. CDR3 bases: TGTGCCAGCTCACCACTCACAGGAAAACTGTTTTTT. The full variable domain, with the rest looked up from reference TRBV18 and TRBJ1-4, is NAGVMQNPRHLVRRRGQEARLRCSPMKGHSHVYWYRQLPEEGLKFMVYLQKENIIDESGMPKERFSAEFPKEGPSILRIQQVVRGDSAAYFCASSPLTGKLFFGSGTQLSVL.

This clone was seen more than once but under ten times. The genes are TRBV28 and TRBJ2-7; 7 positions match TRBD2. Germline lookup yields CDR1 MDHEN and CDR2 SYDVKM. With 7 bases clipped from V and 0 bases from J, the junction kept 9 bases outside the gene matches. The CDR3 sequence is 15 residues long. The CDR3 region has the DNA TGTGCCAGCAAATCCTGGCGGGGGAACTCCTACGAGCAGTACTTC. Its translation: CASKSWRGNSYEQYF.

The V and J genes are TRBV4-3 and TRBJ2-6; possible D gene TRBD1, 5 bases. The CDR3 has 18 amino acids. V was trimmed by 0 bases and J by 2 bases, leaving 14 bases between them. Germline assignment: CDR1 LGHNA and CDR2 YSLEER. The CDR3 reads CASSQDWGRVTGANVLTF. In nucleotides, the CDR3 is TGCGCCAGCAGCCAAGATTGGGGCAGGGTAACTGGGGCCAACGTCCTGACTTTC.

V usage is TRBV9 and J usage is TRBJ1-4; TRBD1 matches 7 bases. Germline V gives CDR1 SGDLS, CDR2 YYNGEE. Trimming at V came to 4 bases and at J to 7 bases, leaving 13 bases not matched to a gene. This CDR3 has 16 residues. The CDR3 sequence is CASSYAADRLGEKLFF. CDR3 sequence (DNA): TGTGCCAGCAGCTACGCTGCGGACAGGTTGGGTGAAAAACTGTTTTTT.

The V gene is TRBV7-8, the J gene TRBJ2-7; the match to TRBD1 covers 7 bases. V lost 1 base to trimming and J lost 2 bases; unmatched junction nucleotides: 8. The CDR3 is 16 residues long. Germline lookup yields CDR1 SGHVS and CDR2 FQNEAQ. CDR3 region: CASSLDRDRDPYEQYF. For the CDR3, the DNA is TGTGCCAGCAGCTTAGATCGTGACAGGGATCCCTACGAGCAGTACTTC.

This clone appeared once. V gene TRBV5-1 combines with J gene TRBJ2-5, with 11 bases lining up with TRBD2. The J segment lost 1 base and the V segment lost 7 bases, leaving 6 bases of the junction unmatched. The CDR3 has 15 residues. Germline V lookup: CDR1 SGHRS, CDR2 YFSETQ. The CDR3 sequence: CASCASGGRQETQYF. In DNA form, the CDR3 reads TGCGCCAGCTGCGCTAGCGGGGGGCGCCAAGAGACCCAGTACTTC.

The chain is built from TRBV16 and TRBJ1-5; D is ambiguous. This CDR3 comprises 16 residues. Trimming removed 0 bases at V and 0 bases at J, with 9 bases between. CDR1 and CDR2 from the germline V gene are KGHSY and FQNENV. CDR3 loop: CASSQSTGYSNQPQHF. Written as DNA, the CDR3 is TGTGCCAGCAGCCAATCAACCGGGTATAGCAATCAGCCCCAGCATTTT.

The chain has TRBV14 and TRBJ2-1; D unclear. The germline CDR1 and CDR2 sequences are SGHDN and FVKESK. The V and J ends lost 8 bases and 4 bases respectively, with 3 bases between them. This CDR3 is built from 10 residues. CDR3 DNA: TGTGCCAGCCAATACAATGAGCAGTTCTTC. Amino acids: CASQYNEQFF.

The chain joins TRBV28 to TRBJ1-5, with unresolved D. CDR3 size: 15 residues. V dropped 2 bases and J dropped 3 bases, with 11 bases sitting between them. Germline V CDR1 and CDR2: MDHEN, SYDVKM. This chain's CDR3 is CASSLTPEINQPQHF. The DNA for the CDR3 is TGTGCCAGCAGTTTAACCCCCGAGATCAATCAGCCCCAGCATTTT.